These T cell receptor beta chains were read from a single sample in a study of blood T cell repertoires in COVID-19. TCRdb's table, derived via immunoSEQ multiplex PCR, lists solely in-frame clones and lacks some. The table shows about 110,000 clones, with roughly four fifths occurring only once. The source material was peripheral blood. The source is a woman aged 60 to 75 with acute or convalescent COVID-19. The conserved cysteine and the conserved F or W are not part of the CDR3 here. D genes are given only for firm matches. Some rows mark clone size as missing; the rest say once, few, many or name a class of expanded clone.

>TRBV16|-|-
ASSQFTGKSYGYT
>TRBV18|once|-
ASSREQGQETQY
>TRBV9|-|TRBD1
ASSVETGREAF
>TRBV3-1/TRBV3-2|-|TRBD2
ASSVVAGGTGELF
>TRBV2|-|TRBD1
ASTRDRDGNQPQH
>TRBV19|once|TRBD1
ASSINVQGQGAF
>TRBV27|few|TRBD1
ASGPPRQGAQPQH
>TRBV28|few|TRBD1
ASSLLNRGRDEQF
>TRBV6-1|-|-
ASSEEVGGIRPLH
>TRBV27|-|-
ASSLLPNTEAF
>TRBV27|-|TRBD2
ASSLVTSGRKRYEQY
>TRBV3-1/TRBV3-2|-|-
ASSQVAGPPNNEQF
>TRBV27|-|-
ASSLQVRSTDTQY
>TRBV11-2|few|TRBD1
ASTGTAANYGYT
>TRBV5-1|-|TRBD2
ASSGGTSGSLPLYEQY
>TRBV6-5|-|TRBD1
ASRTEQGSNQPQH
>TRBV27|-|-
ASSLSAEVGTEAF
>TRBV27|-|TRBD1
ASSSRDRGRSGANVLT
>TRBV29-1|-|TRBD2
SPRGASGRDEQF
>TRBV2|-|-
ASSEDIQETQY
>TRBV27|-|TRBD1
ASSLGQGRNTEAF
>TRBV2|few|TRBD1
ASRGQGAMKLF
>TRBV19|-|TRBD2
ASMQYSGTTNEQF
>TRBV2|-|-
ASSRGHASNQPQH
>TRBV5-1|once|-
ASSLNTGELF
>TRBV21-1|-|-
AGTTGPVFYGYNEQF
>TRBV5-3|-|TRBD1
ARSTDREEGQPQH
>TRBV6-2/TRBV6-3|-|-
ASSDRDKAYNEQF
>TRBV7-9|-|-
ASSLVGGQGGYT
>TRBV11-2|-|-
ASSHWTDSSYEQY
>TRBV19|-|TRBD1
ASKVAFDRGQTEAF
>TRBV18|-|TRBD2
ASSPPSRGASYEQY